These 9 T cell receptor beta chains share one sample of origin, sequenced in a study of vaccination effects on CD4 cells after COVID-19. TCRdb's copy holds only in-frame clones and misses some; the assay was immunoSEQ multiplex PCR. The sample includes about 20,000 clones, roughly 72% seen only once; the top ten take roughly a tenth. Sequencing followed a ViraFEST assay step that expanded antigen-specific CD4+ T cells with viral peptide pools. Culturing for roughly 9 days preceded CD4+ T cell isolation. Among the vaccine recipients, none had a prior SARS-CoV-2 infection, and nucleocapsid antibodies were negative. Their antigens are not known. Sample: CD4+ T cells from PBMCs cultured with HCoV-NL63 spike peptides, taken before COVID-19 vaccination. These receptors were taken from a human donor who received a COVID-19 vaccine.

The rearrangement links TRBV18 to TRBJ1-4, with 9 bases that match TRBD1. After removal of 3 bases from V and 8 bases from J, the junction contained 7 bases not matched to a gene. Germline-derived CDR1 and CDR2 are KGHSH and LQKENI. This CDR3 is 15 amino acids long. Here the CDR3 reads CASSPSVGQGEKLFF. The CDR3 nucleotides are TGTGCCAGCTCACCGTCCGTGGGACAGGGCGAAAAACTGTTTTTT.

The rearrangement joins TRBV20-1 to TRBJ1-2; a possible D gene is TRBD1 (6 bases). Germline values: CDR1 DFQATT, CDR2 SNEGSKA (reference sequence). The CDR3 spans 12 residues. Trimming stripped 3 bases from V and 4 bases from J, with 9 bases between. For the CDR3, the DNA is TGCAGTGCTAGTACCAGGGGCTATGGCTACACCTTC. Translation: CSASTRGYGYTF.

The chain recombines TRBV11-2 with TRBJ2-5; D is undetermined. Trimming cost V 2 bases and J 3 bases, with 13 bases left between them. The CDR3 length is 15 residues. The V gene's germline CDR1 is SGHAT and CDR2 FQNNGV. CDR3 sequence (DNA): TGTGCCAGCAGCTTAATCGCGGATAGAAAAGAGACCCAGTACTTC. Translating gives CASSLIADRKETQYF.

This chain's CDR3 is CASSSGDAYEQYF. The DNA for the CDR3 is TGTGCCAGCAGTTCGGGCGATGCCTACGAGCAGTACTTC. This chain joins TRBV7-9 and TRBJ2-7; D not certain. Trimming removed 6 bases from V and 2 bases from J, with 11 bases in between. CDR3 length: 13 residues. Germline V lookup: CDR1 SEHNR, CDR2 FQNEAQ (reference sequence).

The chain is built from TRBV9 and TRBJ2-7; D ambiguous. This CDR3 has 15 amino acids. CDR1 SGDLS and CDR2 YYNGEE come from the germline V gene. V was cut by 0 bases and J by 5 bases, with 15 bases left in between. CDR3 sequence: CASSVGSTAGHEQYF. CDR3 in DNA: TGTGCCAGCAGCGTAGGGTCTACGGCAGGCCACGAGCAGTACTTC.

The chain joins TRBV5-6 to TRBJ1-1; weak D call: TRBD1 (6 bases). Trimming stripped 0 bases from V and 3 bases from J, with 12 bases between. Germline V lookup: CDR1 SGHDT, CDR2 YYEEEE. The CDR3 length is 15 residues. The CDR3 spells CASSLAGQQYTEAFF. The CDR3 nucleotides read TGTGCCAGCAGCTTGGCAGGACAGCAGTACACTGAAGCTTTCTTT.

The chain combines TRBV4-1 with TRBJ1-2, with D uncertain. V was cut by 1 base and J by 4 bases, with 13 bases left in between. Germline values: CDR1 MGHRA, CDR2 YSYEKL. The CDR3 is 15 amino acids. In nucleotides, the CDR3 is TGCGCCAGCAGCCAAGTCGGTAAGGGAGGCTATGGCTACACCTTC. This gives the protein CASSQVGKGGYGYTF.

The chain has TRBV25-1 and TRBJ2-6; a weak D match, TRBD1 (5 bases). The V end lost 4 bases, the J end lost 1 base, and 17 bases lay between the germline ends. The CDR3 covers 18 residues. Per germline, CDR1 MGHDK and CDR2 SYGVNS. The chain's CDR3 is CASSVQDPYASGANVLTF. Written as DNA, the CDR3 is TGTGCCAGCAGTGTACAGGATCCCTATGCATCTGGGGCCAACGTCCTGACTTTC.

This clone was found a few times. CDR3 region: CASSYEAGSYNEQFF. The CDR3 DNA follows: TGTGCCAGCAGTTACGAGGCGGGGTCCTACAATGAGCAGTTCTTC. The chain combines TRBV6-5 with TRBJ2-1; the D gene is possibly TRBD2 (6 bases). Germline CDR1 is MNHEY and CDR2 is SVGAGI. This CDR3 is 15 amino acids long. The V and J ends lost 2 bases and 1 base respectively, with 9 bases between them.